This T cell receptor (beta chain) originates from a study of cytomegalovirus exposure and HLA in healthy donors. In this sample, this clone turned up a few times. Germline loops: CDR1 MNHEY, CDR2 SVGAGI. This CDR3 is built from 15 residues. Trimming removed 7 bases from V and 2 bases from J; junction bases left unmatched: 8. The PCR had 60 Vbeta and 13 Jbeta primers. Using immunoSEQ multiplex PCR, the repertoire was profiled, and TCRdb retains in-frame clones only, with some absent. The repertoire holds some 150,000 clones, with approximately 85% as singletons. The sequencing input was PBMCs. The chain employs TRBV6-5 and TRBJ1-3; the match to TRBD1 covers 7 bases. The receptor comes from a man in his fifties or sixties in good health and CMV-seropositive. Here the CDR3 DNA reads TGTGCCAGCACCCCGACAGGGACAACTGGAAACACCATATATTTT. As protein: CASTPTGTTGNTIYF.